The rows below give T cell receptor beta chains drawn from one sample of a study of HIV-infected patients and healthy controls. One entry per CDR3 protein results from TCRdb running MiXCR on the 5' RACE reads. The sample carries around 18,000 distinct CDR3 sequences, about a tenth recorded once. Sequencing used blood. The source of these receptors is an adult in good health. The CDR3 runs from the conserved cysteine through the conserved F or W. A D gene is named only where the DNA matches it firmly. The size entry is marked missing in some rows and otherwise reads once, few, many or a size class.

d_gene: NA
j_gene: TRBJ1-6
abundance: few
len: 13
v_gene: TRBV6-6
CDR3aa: CASSYGDRSPLHF
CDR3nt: TGTGCCAGCAGTTACGGCGACAGGTCACCCCTCCACTTT

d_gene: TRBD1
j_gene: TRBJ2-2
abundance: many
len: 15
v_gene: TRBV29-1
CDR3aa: CSAQQGQENTGELFF
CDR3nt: TGCAGCGCCCAACAGGGACAGGAGAACACCGGGGAGCTGTTTTTT

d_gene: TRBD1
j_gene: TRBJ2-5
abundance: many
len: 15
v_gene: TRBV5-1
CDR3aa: CASSSGQGRVETQYF
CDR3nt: TGCGCCAGCAGCTCGGGACAGGGGCGGGTAGAGACCCAGTACTTC

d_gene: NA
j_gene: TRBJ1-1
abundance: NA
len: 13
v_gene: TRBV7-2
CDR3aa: CASSLAGGREAFF
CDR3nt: TGTGCCAGCAGCTTAGCCGGGGGGCGTGAAGCTTTCTTT

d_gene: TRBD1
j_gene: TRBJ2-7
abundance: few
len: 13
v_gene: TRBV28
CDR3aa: CASRQGGSYEQYF
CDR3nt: TGTGCCAGCAGACAGGGGGGATCCTACGAGCAGTACTTC

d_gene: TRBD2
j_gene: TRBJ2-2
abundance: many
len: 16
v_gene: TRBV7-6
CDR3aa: CASSLEASGSAGELFF
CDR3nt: TGTGCCAGCAGCTTAGAGGCTAGCGGGAGTGCCGGGGAGCTGTTTTTT

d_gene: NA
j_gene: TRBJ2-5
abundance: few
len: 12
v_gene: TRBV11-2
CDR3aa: CASREGLETQYF
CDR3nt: TGTGCCAGCAGAGAGGGGCTTGAGACCCAGTACTTC

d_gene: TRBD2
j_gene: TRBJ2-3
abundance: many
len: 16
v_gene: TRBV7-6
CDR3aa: CASSEGTSGAVDTQYF
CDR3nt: TGTGCCAGCAGCGAAGGGACTAGCGGGGCGGTGGATACGCAGTATTTT

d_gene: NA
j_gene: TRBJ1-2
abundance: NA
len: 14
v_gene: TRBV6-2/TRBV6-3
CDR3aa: CASSYSTVYYGYTF
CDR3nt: TGTGCCAGCAGTTACTCGACGGTATACTATGGCTACACCTTC

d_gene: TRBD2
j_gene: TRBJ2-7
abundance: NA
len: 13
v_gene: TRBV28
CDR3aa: CASSSGLDYEQYF
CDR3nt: TGTGCCAGCAGTTCGGGACTAGACTACGAGCAGTACTTC

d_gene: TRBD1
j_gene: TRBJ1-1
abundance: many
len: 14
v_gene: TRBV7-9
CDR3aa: CATQPGGGYTEAFF
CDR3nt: TGTGCAACCCAACCGGGAGGGGGCTACACTGAAGCTTTCTTT

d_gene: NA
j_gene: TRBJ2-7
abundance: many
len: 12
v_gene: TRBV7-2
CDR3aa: CASSLAGIEQYF
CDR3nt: TGTGCCAGCAGCTTAGCGGGCATCGAGCAGTACTTC

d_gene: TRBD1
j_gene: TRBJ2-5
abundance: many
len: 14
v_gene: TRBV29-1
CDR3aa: CSVRDSLTQETQYF
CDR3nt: TGCAGCGTCCGGGACAGCCTGACCCAAGAGACCCAGTACTTC

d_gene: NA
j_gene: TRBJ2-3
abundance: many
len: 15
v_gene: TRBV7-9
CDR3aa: CASSLGTESTDTQYF
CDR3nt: TGTGCCAGCAGCCTCGGAACGGAGAGCACAGATACGCAGTATTTT

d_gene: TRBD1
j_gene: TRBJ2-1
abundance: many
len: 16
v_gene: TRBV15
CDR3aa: CATSTNRDRRYNEQFF
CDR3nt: TGTGCCACCAGCACAAACCGGGACAGGAGATACAATGAGCAGTTCTTC

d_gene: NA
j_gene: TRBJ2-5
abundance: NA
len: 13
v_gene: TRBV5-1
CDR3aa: CASSLGSQETQYF
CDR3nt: TGCGCCAGCAGCTTGGGATCTCAAGAGACCCAGTACTTC

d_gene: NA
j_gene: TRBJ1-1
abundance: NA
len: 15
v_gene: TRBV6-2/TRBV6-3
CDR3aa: CASSPRGPVDTEAFF
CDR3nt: TGTGCCAGCAGTCCACGCGGGCCCGTGGACACTGAAGCTTTCTTT

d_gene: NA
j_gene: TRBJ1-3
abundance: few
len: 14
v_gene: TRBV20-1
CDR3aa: CSAGRTSSGNTIYF
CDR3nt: TGCAGTGCCGGGAGGACTTCCTCTGGAAACACCATATATTTT

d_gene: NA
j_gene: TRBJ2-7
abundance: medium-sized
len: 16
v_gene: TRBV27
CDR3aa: CASSSIDRDLSYEQYF
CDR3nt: TGTGCCAGCAGTTCAATAGACAGAGACCTCTCCTACGAGCAGTACTTC

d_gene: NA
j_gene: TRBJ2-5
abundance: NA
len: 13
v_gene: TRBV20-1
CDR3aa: CSASGHPGETQYF
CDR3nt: TGCAGTGCTTCGGGACACCCGGGGGAGACCCAGTACTTC

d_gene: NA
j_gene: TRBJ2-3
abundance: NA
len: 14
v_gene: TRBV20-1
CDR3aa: CSAMIDTSTDTQYF
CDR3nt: TGCAGTGCTATGATAGACACTAGCACAGATACGCAGTATTTT

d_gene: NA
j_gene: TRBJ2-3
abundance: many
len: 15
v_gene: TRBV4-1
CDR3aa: CASSHQSLSTDTQYF
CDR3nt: TGCGCCAGCAGCCATCAGTCCCTTAGCACAGATACGCAGTATTTT

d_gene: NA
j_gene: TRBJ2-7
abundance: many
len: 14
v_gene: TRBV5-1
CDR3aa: CASSFSRVTYEQYF
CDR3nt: TGCGCCAGCAGCTTCTCCAGAGTTACCTACGAGCAGTACTTC

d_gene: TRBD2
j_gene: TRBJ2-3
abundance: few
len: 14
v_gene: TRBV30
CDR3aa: CAWSGAGGADTQYF
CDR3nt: TGTGCCTGGAGTGGGGCGGGAGGAGCAGATACGCAGTATTTT

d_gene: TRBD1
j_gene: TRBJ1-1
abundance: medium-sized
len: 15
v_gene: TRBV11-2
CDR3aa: CASSRTNRQGGRAFF
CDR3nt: TGTGCCAGCAGCCGTACCAACAGACAGGGAGGGAGAGCTTTCTTT

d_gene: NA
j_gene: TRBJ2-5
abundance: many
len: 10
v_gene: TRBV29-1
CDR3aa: CSVEAGAQYF
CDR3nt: TGCAGCGTTGAAGCAGGGGCCCAGTACTTC

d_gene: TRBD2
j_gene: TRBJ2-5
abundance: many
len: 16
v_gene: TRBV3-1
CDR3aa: CASSQAGGRPKETQYF
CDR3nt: TGTGCCAGCAGCCAAGCGGGAGGGCGCCCTAAAGAGACCCAGTACTTC

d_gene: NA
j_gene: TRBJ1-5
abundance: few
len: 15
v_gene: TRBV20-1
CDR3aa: CSAPSGFRDHQPQHF
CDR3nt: TGCAGTGCCCCCAGTGGGTTCAGGGACCATCAGCCCCAGCATTTT

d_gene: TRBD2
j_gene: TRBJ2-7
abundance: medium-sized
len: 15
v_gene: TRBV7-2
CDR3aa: CASSFTSGSGYEQYF
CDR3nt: TGTGCCAGCAGCTTCACTAGCGGGAGCGGCTACGAGCAGTACTTC

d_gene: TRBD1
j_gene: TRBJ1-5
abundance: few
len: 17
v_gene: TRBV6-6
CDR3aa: CASSRDRATYSNQPQHF
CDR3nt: TGTGCCAGCAGTCGGGACAGGGCGACATATAGCAATCAGCCCCAGCATTTT

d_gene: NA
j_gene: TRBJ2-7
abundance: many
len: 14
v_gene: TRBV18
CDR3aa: CASSPSSGPYEQYF
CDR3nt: TGTGCCAGCTCACCAAGCTCCGGACCCTACGAGCAGTACTTC

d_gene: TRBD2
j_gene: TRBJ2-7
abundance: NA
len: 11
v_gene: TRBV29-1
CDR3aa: CSAGEGYEQYF
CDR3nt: TGCAGCGCCGGGGAGGGGTACGAGCAGTACTTC

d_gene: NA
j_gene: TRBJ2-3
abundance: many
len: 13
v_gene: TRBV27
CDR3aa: CASGGASTDTQYF
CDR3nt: TGTGCCAGCGGGGGTGCTAGCACAGATACGCAGTATTTT

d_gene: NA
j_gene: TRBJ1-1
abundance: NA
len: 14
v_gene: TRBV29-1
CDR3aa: CSVLVGAAATEAFF
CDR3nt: TGCAGCGTCCTCGTGGGGGCCGCGGCCACTGAAGCTTTCTTT

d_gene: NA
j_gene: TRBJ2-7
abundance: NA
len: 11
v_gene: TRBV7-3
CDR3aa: CASGIGSEQYF
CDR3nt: TGTGCCAGCGGCATAGGGAGCGAGCAGTACTTC

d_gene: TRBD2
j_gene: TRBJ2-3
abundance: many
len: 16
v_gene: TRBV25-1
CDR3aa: CASSEGRVWSPDTQYF
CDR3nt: TGTGCCAGCAGTGAAGGGAGGGTCTGGAGCCCAGATACGCAGTATTTT

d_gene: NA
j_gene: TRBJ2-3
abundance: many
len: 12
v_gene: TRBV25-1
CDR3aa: CASGGNTDTQYF
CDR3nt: TGTGCCAGCGGGGGGAACACAGATACGCAGTATTTT

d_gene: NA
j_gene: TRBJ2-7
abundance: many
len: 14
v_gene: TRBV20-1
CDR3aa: CSARPVYSHYEQYF
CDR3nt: TGCAGTGCTAGACCCGTTTACTCGCACTACGAGCAGTACTTC

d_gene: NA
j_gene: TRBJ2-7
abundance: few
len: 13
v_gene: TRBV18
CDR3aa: CASSPPGRDEQYF
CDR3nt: TGTGCCAGCTCACCACCGGGGCGGGACGAGCAGTACTTC

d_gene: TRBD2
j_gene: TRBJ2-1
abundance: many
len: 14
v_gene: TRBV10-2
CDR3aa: CASSPAGGLNEQFF
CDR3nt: TGCGCCAGCAGCCCAGCGGGAGGCCTCAATGAGCAGTTCTTC

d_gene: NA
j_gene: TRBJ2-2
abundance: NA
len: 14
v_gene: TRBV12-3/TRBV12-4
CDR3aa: CASSFQGKIGELFF
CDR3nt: TGTGCCAGCAGTTTTCAGGGTAAAATCGGGGAGCTGTTTTTT

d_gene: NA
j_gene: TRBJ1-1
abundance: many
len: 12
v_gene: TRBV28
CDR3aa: CASSGDGIEAFF
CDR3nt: TGTGCCAGCAGTGGCGACGGGATTGAAGCTTTCTTT

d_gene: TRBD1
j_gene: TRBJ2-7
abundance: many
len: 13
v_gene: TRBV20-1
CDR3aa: CSASRRGLGEQYF
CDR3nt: TGCAGTGCTAGCCGCAGGGGGCTGGGCGAGCAGTACTTC

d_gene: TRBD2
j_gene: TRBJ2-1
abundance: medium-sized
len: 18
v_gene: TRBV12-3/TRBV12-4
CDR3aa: CASNMGLAGVGSYNEQFF
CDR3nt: TGTGCCAGCAATATGGGACTAGCGGGAGTGGGCTCCTACAATGAGCAGTTCTTC

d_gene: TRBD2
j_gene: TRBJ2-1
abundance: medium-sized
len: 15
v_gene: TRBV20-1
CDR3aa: CSASSPTSGDNEQFF
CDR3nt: TGCAGTGCTTCTTCACCGACTAGCGGGGACAATGAGCAGTTCTTC

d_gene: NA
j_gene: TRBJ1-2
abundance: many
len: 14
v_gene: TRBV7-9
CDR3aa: CASSFQGLGYGYTF
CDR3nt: TGTGCCAGCAGCTTTCAGGGACTGGGCTATGGCTACACCTTC

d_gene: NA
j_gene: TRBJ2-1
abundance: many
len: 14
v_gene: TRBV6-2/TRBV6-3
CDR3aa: CAIKGAREHNEQFF
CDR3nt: TGTGCCATCAAGGGTGCGAGGGAACACAATGAGCAGTTCTTC

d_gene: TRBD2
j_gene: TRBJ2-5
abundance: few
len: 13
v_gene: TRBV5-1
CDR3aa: CASSGGVTETQYF
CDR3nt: TGCGCCAGCAGCGGGGGGGTTACAGAGACCCAGTACTTC

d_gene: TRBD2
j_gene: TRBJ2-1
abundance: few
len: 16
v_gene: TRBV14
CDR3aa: CASSQIVAGSRNEQFF
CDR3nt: TGTGCCAGCAGCCAAATTGTAGCGGGATCTAGGAATGAGCAGTTCTTC

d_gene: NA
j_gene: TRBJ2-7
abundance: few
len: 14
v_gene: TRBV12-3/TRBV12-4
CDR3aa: CASRPGARGDEQYF
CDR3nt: TGTGCCAGCAGACCGGGGGCCCGAGGTGACGAGCAGTACTTC

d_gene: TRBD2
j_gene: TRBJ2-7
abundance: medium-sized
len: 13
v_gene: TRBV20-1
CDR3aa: CSARQLAGYEQYF
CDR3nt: TGCAGTGCTAGACAGCTAGCGGGGTACGAGCAGTACTTC

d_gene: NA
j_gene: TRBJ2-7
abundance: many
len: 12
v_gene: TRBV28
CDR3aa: CASSLSGSWEYF
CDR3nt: TGTGCCAGCAGTTTATCGGGCAGTTGGGAGTACTTC

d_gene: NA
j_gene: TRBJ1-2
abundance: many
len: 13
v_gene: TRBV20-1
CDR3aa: CSAPPLSSYGYTF
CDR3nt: TGCAGTGCCCCCCCTTTGAGTTCCTATGGCTACACCTTC

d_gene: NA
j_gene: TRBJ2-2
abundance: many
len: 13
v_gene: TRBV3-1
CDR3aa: CASSLFEAGELFF
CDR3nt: TGTGCCAGCAGCCTTTTCGAAGCCGGGGAGCTGTTTTTT

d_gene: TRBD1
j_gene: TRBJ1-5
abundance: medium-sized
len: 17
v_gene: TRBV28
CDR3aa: CASSFGTGVPIGQPQHF
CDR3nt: TGTGCCAGCAGTTTTGGGACAGGGGTCCCAATAGGACAGCCCCAGCATTTT

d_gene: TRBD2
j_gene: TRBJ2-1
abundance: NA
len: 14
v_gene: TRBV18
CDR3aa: CASSPEERENEQFF
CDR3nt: TGTGCCAGCTCACCAGAGGAGCGGGAGAATGAGCAGTTCTTC